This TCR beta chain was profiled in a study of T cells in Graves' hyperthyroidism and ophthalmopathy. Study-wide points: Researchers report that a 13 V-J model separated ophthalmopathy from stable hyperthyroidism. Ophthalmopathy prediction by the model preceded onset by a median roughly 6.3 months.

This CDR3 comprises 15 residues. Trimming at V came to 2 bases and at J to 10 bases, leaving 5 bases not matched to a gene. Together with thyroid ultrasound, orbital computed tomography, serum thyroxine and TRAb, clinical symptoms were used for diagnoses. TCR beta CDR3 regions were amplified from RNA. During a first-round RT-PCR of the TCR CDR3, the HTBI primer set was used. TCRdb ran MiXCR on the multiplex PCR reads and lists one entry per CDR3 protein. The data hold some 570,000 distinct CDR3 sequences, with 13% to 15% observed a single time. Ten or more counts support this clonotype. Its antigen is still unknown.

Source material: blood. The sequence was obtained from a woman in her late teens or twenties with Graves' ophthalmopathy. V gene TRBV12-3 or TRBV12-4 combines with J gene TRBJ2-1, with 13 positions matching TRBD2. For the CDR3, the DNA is TGTGCCAGCAGTTTAAGGACTAGCGGGAGCCCCGAGCAGTTCTTC. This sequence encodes CASSLRTSGSPEQFF.